A single sample is the source of the 26 T cell receptor beta chains below, sequenced in a study of blood T cell repertoires in COVID-19. Method: immunoSEQ multiplex PCR; TCRdb's copy keeps in-frame clones and lacks some. The sample contains over 120,000 clones, around 72% of which appear only once. The sample consisted of peripheral blood. The receptors here all came from a woman aged 55-69 years with acute or convalescent COVID-19.

This clone came up once. This chain uses TRBV18 with TRBJ2-6; TRBD1 matches at 9 bases. V lost 4 bases, J lost 1 base, and 2 bases stayed unmatched. Germline V gene lookup returns CDR1 KGHSH and CDR2 LQKENI. The CDR3 has 16 amino acids. For the CDR3, the DNA is TGTGCCAGCTCACAAGGACAGGGGTCTGGGGCCAACGTCCTGACTTTC. It specifies CASSQGQGSGANVLTF. Complete variable domain (other parts from reference TRBV18 and TRBJ2-6): NAGVMQNPRHLVRRRGQEARLRCSPMKGHSHVYWYRQLPEEGLKFMVYLQKENIIDESGMPKERFSAEFPKEGPSILRIQQVVRGDSAAYFCASSQGQGSGANVLTFGAGSRLTVL.

V is TRBV7-2 and J is TRBJ1-2; D remains ambiguous. The CDR3 has 15 amino acids. Trimming shortened V by 7 bases and J by 0 bases, and 15 bases separated the two germline ends. In germline, CDR1 is SGHTA, CDR2 FQGNSA. The CDR3 nucleotides read TGTGCCAGCACCCGGAGGTCTATAGCTAACTATGGCTACACCTTC. Encoded protein: CASTRRSIANYGYTF.

J is TRBJ2-1 and V is TRBV6-5, with 8 nucleotides matching TRBD1. V was clipped by 6 bases and J by 4 bases; unmatched bases: 5. The V gene's germline CDR1 is MNHEY and CDR2 SVGAGI. The CDR3 length is 14 residues. The CDR3 sequence is CASRSDRAYNEQFF. The CDR3 region has the DNA TGTGCCAGCAGGTCGGACAGGGCTTACAATGAGCAGTTCTTC.

The chain carries TRBV28 and TRBJ2-7; 8 positions match TRBD2. Germline values: CDR1 MDHEN, CDR2 SYDVKM. The CDR3 spans 15 residues. Germline trimming cut 3 bases from V and 6 bases from J; bases unmatched to any gene: 10. The CDR3 sequence: CASSFFPAGASEQYF. CDR3 bases: TGTGCCAGCAGTTTTTTCCCAGCGGGAGCGAGCGAGCAGTACTTC.

The chain is built from TRBV27 and TRBJ2-7; TRBD1 might be the D (6 bases). V lost 3 bases and J 7 bases, leaving 10 bases between the germline ends. Per the germline V gene, CDR1 is MNHEY and CDR2 is SMNVEV (reference sequence). This CDR3 has 12 residues. The CDR3 DNA reads as TGTGCCAGCAGTTTGCCCGGGACAGAGCAGTACTTC. As protein: CASSLPGTEQYF.

There are a few counts of this clone. The CDR3, as DNA: TGCGCCAGCAGCTTGACGTCTAGCGGGGCCTACGAGCAGTACTTC. Translating gives CASSLTSSGAYEQYF. The chain recombines TRBV5-1 with TRBJ2-7; 9 bases align to TRBD2. This CDR3 contains 15 residues. J gave up 2 bases and V 1 base, and 4 bases lay outside the gene matches. CDR1 SGHRS and CDR2 YFSETQ come from the germline V gene.

In its sample, this clone was seen a few times. Other DNA sequences within the sample encode an identical CDR3. This chain joins TRBV28 and TRBJ2-7; TRBD2 is a possible D gene (6 bases). V was shortened by 3 bases and J by 0 bases, with 9 bases between the two germline ends. Germline CDR1 and CDR2: MDHEN and SYDVKM. This CDR3 comprises 14 residues. The CDR3 DNA reads TGTGCCAGCAGTTTCCTTAGCGGCTCCTACGAGCAGTACTTC. This encodes CASSFLSGSYEQYF.

The rearrangement links TRBV7-9 to TRBJ1-3, with a weak D call TRBD1 (6 bases). The ends were cut back, 1 base at V and 2 bases at J, with 15 bases in the middle. Germline CDR1 is SEHNR and CDR2 is FQNEAQ (reference sequence). This CDR3 is built from 17 residues. Written as DNA, the CDR3 is TGTGCCAGCAGCTTAGGAGCCCGGGACATCGCTGGAAACACCATATATTTT. Protein sequence: CASSLGARDIAGNTIYF.

The V and J genes are TRBV28 and TRBJ1-3; D is uncertain. The CDR3 consists of 10 residues. Trimming pared 8 bases from V and 7 bases from J, leaving 6 bases between. Per germline, CDR1 MDHEN and CDR2 SYDVKM. CDR3 sequence (DNA): TGTGCCAGCCGCCGGAACACCATATATTTT. Amino acids: CASRRNTIYF.

This chain uses TRBV28 with TRBJ1-3; possibly TRBD1 for D (5 bases). V dropped 1 base and J dropped 0 bases, with 10 bases sitting between them. The CDR3 covers 16 residues. Per the germline V gene, CDR1 is MDHEN and CDR2 is SYDVKM. The DNA of the CDR3 is TGTGCCAGCAGTTTATACGGGGGTGGCTCTGGAAACACCATATATTTT. It codes for CASSLYGGGSGNTIYF.

This clone turned up a few times. This chain links TRBV6-5 with TRBJ2-7; possible D gene TRBD2, 6 bases. The V gene lost 7 bases and the J gene lost 0 bases, with 10 bases spanning the gap. CDR1 is MNHEY, CDR2 SVGAGI, per germline. CDR3 length equals 13 residues. CDR3 amino acids: CASNSGFSYEQYF. In nucleotides, the CDR3 is TGTGCCAGCAACAGCGGGTTCTCCTACGAGCAGTACTTC.

This chain uses TRBV12-5 with TRBJ2-1, with 10 positions matching TRBD2. Trimming at V came to 1 base and at J to 5 bases, leaving 11 bases not matched to a gene. This CDR3 contains 18 residues. The germline V gene encodes CDR1 LGHNT and CDR2 FRNRAP. CDR3 sequence reads: CASGLELTRTSGHNEQFF. The CDR3 DNA follows: TGTGCTAGTGGTTTGGAACTAACTCGGACTAGCGGACACAATGAGCAGTTCTTC.

This rearrangement joins TRBV18 to TRBJ1-3; D might be TRBD1 (5 bases). Germline V CDR1 and CDR2: KGHSH, LQKENI. This CDR3 region has 15 residues. The V and J ends lost 2 bases and 0 bases respectively, with 8 bases between them. The CDR3 coding sequence is TGTGCCAGCTCACCAGGGACTGGCTCTGGAAACACCATATATTTT. Its protein product is CASSPGTGSGNTIYF.

The chain recombines TRBV4-1 with TRBJ2-1; D not resolved. CDR1 MGHRA and CDR2 YSYEKL come from the germline V gene. Trimming shortened V by 0 bases and J by 0 bases, and 12 bases separated the two germline ends. CDR3 length equals 17 residues. For the CDR3, the DNA is TGCGCCAGCAGCCAAGATGAGGCCCCCAGCTCCTACAATGAGCAGTTCTTC. It encodes CASSQDEAPSSYNEQFF.

The V gene is TRBV24-1, the J gene TRBJ2-1, with D perhaps matching TRBD2 (5 bases). V gave up 10 bases and J gave up 2 bases, with 14 bases separating them. The CDR3 spans 14 residues. The germline V gene has CDR1 KGHDR and CDR2 SFDVKD. The CDR3 here is CATGRSGPYNEQFF. CDR3 sequence (DNA): TGTGCCACAGGACGGAGCGGCCCCTACAATGAGCAGTTCTTC.

The J gene is TRBJ1-4, the V gene TRBV19; TRBD1 aligns across 8 bases. This CDR3 contains 14 residues. The V gene end was trimmed by 5 bases and the J gene end by 6 bases; junction bases not matched to a gene: 5. CDR1 is LNHDA, CDR2 SQIVND, per germline (reference sequence). This chain's CDR3 is CASSPDRGDEKLFF. CDR3 bases: TGTGCCAGTAGTCCCGACAGGGGAGATGAAAAACTGTTTTTT.

V is TRBV11-2 and J is TRBJ2-3; D possibly corresponds to TRBD2 (6 bases). The germline V gene has CDR1 SGHAT and CDR2 FQNNGV. Trimming shortened V by 4 bases and J by 8 bases, and 16 bases separated the two germline ends. The CDR3 contains 14 residues. The CDR3 sequence: CASSSGTLPATQYF. The CDR3 DNA reads TGTGCCAGCAGCTCCGGGACTCTTCCAGCTACGCAGTATTTT. Full variable domain (missing parts from reference TRBV11-2 and TRBJ2-3): EAGVAQSPRYKIIEKRQSVAFWCNPISGHATLYWYQQILGQGPKLLIQFQNNGVVDDSQLPKDRFSAERLKGVDSTLKIQPAKLEDSAVYLCASSSGTLPATQYFGPGTRLTVL.

V gene TRBV28 combines with J gene TRBJ1-1, with a possible D match to TRBD1 (6 bases). Trimming cost V 7 bases and J 1 base, with 16 bases left between them. Germline V gene lookup returns CDR1 MDHEN and CDR2 SYDVKM. The CDR3 totals 15 residues. The CDR3 DNA is TGTGCCAGCAACTTGCGGGGGGCAGGGAACACTGAAGCTTTCTTT. This codes for CASNLRGAGNTEAFF. The variable domain in full, completed from reference TRBV28 and TRBJ1-1, reads DVKVTQSSRYLVKRTGEKVFLECVQDMDHENMFWYRQDPGLGLRLIYFSYDVKMKEKGDIPEGYSVSREKKERFSLILESASTNQTSMYLCASNLRGAGNTEAFFGQGTRLTVV.

This clone was picked up a small number of times. The chain links TRBV11-2 to TRBJ2-5; 7 positions match TRBD1. CDR1 and CDR2 from the germline V gene are SGHAT and FQNNGV. Trimming took 5 bases from V and 2 from J; bases not matched to a gene: 20. The CDR3 is 19 residues long. The CDR3 nucleotides read TGTGCCAGCAGCACTCATTTTGGGACAGTGGGGATTACACAAGAGACCCAGTACTTC. It specifies CASSTHFGTVGITQETQYF. The entire variable domain, with the rest obtained from reference TRBV11-2 and TRBJ2-5, is as follows: EAGVAQSPRYKIIEKRQSVAFWCNPISGHATLYWYQQILGQGPKLLIQFQNNGVVDDSQLPKDRFSAERLKGVDSTLKIQPAKLEDSAVYLCASSTHFGTVGITQETQYFGPGTRLLVL.

The V and J genes are TRBV28 and TRBJ2-4; D ambiguous. Germline V gives CDR1 MDHEN, CDR2 SYDVKM. This CDR3 has 11 amino acids. The V and J ends lost 3 bases and 11 bases respectively, with 8 bases between them. CDR3 coding DNA: TGTGCCAGCAGTTTCGGGTCACTTCAGTACTTC. Translating gives CASSFGSLQYF.

This sequence joins TRBV19 and TRBJ2-1; TRBD2 aligns across 13 bases. Per the germline V gene, CDR1 is LNHDA and CDR2 is SQIVND (reference sequence). Trimming cost V 9 bases and J 0 bases; bases outside gene matches: 5. This CDR3 comprises 16 residues. CDR3 in amino acids: CASKGLAGSSYNEQFF. The DNA of the CDR3 is TGTGCCAGCAAGGGACTAGCGGGGAGCTCCTACAATGAGCAGTTCTTC.

The chain uses TRBV14 and TRBJ2-2; TRBD2 is a possible D gene (6 bases). The V gene lost 0 bases and the J gene lost 4 bases, with 12 bases spanning the gap. The CDR3 totals 16 residues. The germline CDR1 and CDR2 sequences are SGHDN and FVKESK. The CDR3 is CASSQEGLYITGELFF. In nucleotides, the CDR3 is TGTGCCAGCAGCCAAGAGGGACTTTACATCACCGGGGAGCTGTTTTTT.

The chain uses TRBV9 and TRBJ1-3; 9 bases are a match to TRBD1. V lost 4 bases to trimming and J lost 4 bases; unmatched junction nucleotides: 9. The CDR3 runs to 16 residues. Germline V gene sequence: CDR1 SGDLS, CDR2 YYNGEE. The CDR3 loop is CASSTRGTGRGNTIYF. DNA for the CDR3: TGTGCCAGCAGCACCCGAGGGACAGGGCGGGGAAACACCATATATTTT. Full variable domain (missing parts from reference TRBV9 and TRBJ1-3): DSGVTQTPKHLITATGQRVTLRCSPRSGDLSVYWYQQSLDQGLQFLIQYYNGEERAKGNILERFSAQQFPDLHSELNLSSLELGDSALYFCASSTRGTGRGNTIYFGEGSWLTVV.

The V call is TRBV5-1, the J call TRBJ1-4, with 7 bases aligning to TRBD1. The CDR3 spans 16 residues. The germline V gene has CDR1 SGHRS and CDR2 YFSETQ. With 4 bases clipped from V and 4 bases from J, the junction kept 10 bases outside the gene matches. Here the CDR3 DNA reads TGCGCCAGCAGCCGTAGGACAGGTCCGGGTAATGAAAAACTGTTTTTT. Its protein product is CASSRRTGPGNEKLFF.

Turning to this clone: In the same sample, other DNA sequences code for this CDR3. The genes are TRBV6-1 and TRBJ2-3, with D possibly matching TRBD1 (6 bases). Germline loops: CDR1 MNHNS, CDR2 SASEGT. Deletions cut 2 bases from V and 3 bases from J, with 6 bases between. This CDR3 has 13 amino acids. Written as DNA, the CDR3 is TGTGCCAGCAGTGAACAGGGGACAGATACGCAGTATTTT. It codes for CASSEQGTDTQYF.

The chain combines TRBV5-1 with TRBJ2-2; 10 bases line up with TRBD2. From germline, CDR1 is SGHRS and CDR2 YFSETQ. The CDR3 is made up of 15 amino acids. The junction had 6 bases not matched to a gene; V was cut back by 6 bases and J by 4 bases. The CDR3, as DNA: TGCGCCAGCACCCTAGCGGGAGTTGTCACCGGGGAGCTGTTTTTT. It codes for CASTLAGVVTGELFF.